This T cell receptor beta chain appears in the sequencing data of a study of blood T cell repertoires in COVID-19. Clones were read by immunoSEQ multiplex PCR, and TCRdb kept only the in-frame ones, dropping some. The table includes 80,000 or so clones, 90% detected once. This clone was found once. The J segment lost 7 bases and the V segment lost 5 bases, leaving 13 bases of the junction unmatched. This CDR3 region has 17 residues. The germline CDR1 and CDR2 sequences are LNHDA and SQIVND (reference sequence). This sequence joins TRBV19 and TRBJ2-1; the match to TRBD2 covers 11 bases. The sample was peripheral blood. This sequence originates from a woman in her forties or fifties in a cohort sampled during active COVID-19. DNA for the CDR3: TGTGCCAGTAGTCCTCAGATAGCGGGAGGGATGAGGAATGAGCAGTTCTTC. Translation: CASSPQIAGGMRNEQFF.